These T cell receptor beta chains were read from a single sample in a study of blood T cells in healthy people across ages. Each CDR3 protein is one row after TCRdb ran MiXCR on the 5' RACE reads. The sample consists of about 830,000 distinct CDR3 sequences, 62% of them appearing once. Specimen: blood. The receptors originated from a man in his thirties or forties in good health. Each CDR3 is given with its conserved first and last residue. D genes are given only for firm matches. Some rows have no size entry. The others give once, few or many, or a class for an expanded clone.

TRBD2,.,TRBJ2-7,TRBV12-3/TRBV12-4,TGTGCCAGCAGTTTAGGAGCTAGCGGGGTGTCCTACGAGCAGTACTTC,CASSLGASGVSYEQYF
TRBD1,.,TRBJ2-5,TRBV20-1,TGCAGTGCTAGAGATCCAACAGGGGAAGGTGAGCAGTACTTC,CSARDPTGEGEQYF
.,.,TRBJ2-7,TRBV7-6,TGTGCCGGCAGCCCATGGCCGGGTTCCTACGAGCAGTACTTC,CAGSPWPGSYEQYF
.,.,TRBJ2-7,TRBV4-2,TGTGCCAGCAGCCACACCGGGACAAACTCCTACGAGCAGTACTTC,CASSHTGTNSYEQYF
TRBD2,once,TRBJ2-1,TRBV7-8,TGTGCCAGCAGCTTACCGCTCAGCGGGGGGCGGAATGAGCAGTTCTTC,CASSLPLSGGRNEQFF
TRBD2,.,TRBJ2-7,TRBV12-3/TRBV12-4,TGTGCCAGCAGTTTAGGCGGGGGGAGTATCCTAAACTACGAGCAGTACTTC,CASSLGGGSILNYEQYF
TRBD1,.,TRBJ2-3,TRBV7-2,TGTGCCAGCAGCTTTTTTCCCGGGACAGCAACAGATACGCAGTATTTT,CASSFFPGTATDTQYF
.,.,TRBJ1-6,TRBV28,TGTGCCAGCAGTTTGGAGGCCTCGCCCCTCCACTTT,CASSLEASPLHF
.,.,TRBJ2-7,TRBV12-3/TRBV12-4,TGTGCCAGCAGTGGATGGACGGACGAGCAGTACTTC,CASSGWTDEQYF
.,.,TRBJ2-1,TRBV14,TGTGCCAGCAGCCAAGTCGCGCGCATATACAATGAGCAGTTCTTC,CASSQVARIYNEQFF
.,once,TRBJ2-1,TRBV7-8,TGTGCCAGCAGCCATCGTCCCGCCTACGAGCAGTTCTTC,CASSHRPAYEQFF
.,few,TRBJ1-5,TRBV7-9,TGTGCCAGCTGCCGTGGGGGGCAGCCCCAGCATTTT,CASCRGGQPQHF
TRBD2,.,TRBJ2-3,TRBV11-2,TGTGCCAGCAGCGAGGGGAGGGGCAGACTCACAGATACGCAGTATTTT,CASSEGRGRLTDTQYF
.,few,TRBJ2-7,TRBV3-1,TGTGCCAGCAGCCGAAGGACAACCGTTCTCGTCGAGCAGTACTTC,CASSRRTTVLVEQYF
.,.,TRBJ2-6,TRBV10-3,TGTGCCAGCCTTGGGGACTGGACAGGTTTGAGAGCCAACGTCCTGACTTTC,CASLGDWTGLRANVLTF
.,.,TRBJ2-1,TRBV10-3,TGTGCCATCAGTGCGTCGGTCACCGTCGATGAGCAGTTCTTC,CAISASVTVDEQFF
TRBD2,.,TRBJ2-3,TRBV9,TGTGCCAGCAGCGTAGCTACACCGGGACTAAATATCCCAACTTACACAGATACGCAGTATTTT,CASSVATPGLNIPTYTDTQYF
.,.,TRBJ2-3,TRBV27,TGTGCCAGCAGTGCCGGTTACACAGATACGCAGTATTTT,CASSAGYTDTQYF
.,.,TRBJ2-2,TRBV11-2,TGTGCCAGCAGCCCCCTCACGGGGGTTGGCACCGGGGAGCTGTTTTTT,CASSPLTGVGTGELFF
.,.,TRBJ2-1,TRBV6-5,TGTGCCAGCTTTGGGAAAAAAAATGAGCAGTTCTTC,CASFGKKNEQFF
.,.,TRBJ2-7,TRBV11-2,TGTGCCAGCAGCTGGGGACGCAGCAGGGAGTACGAGCAGTACTTC,CASSWGRSREYEQYF
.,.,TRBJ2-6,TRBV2,TGTGCCAGCAGCCTGGGACGGATCTCTGGGGCCAACGTCCTGACTTTC,CASSLGRISGANVLTF
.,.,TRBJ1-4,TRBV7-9,TGTGCCAGCAGCTCTTTAGGCCGGGACGACGAAAAACTGTTTTTT,CASSSLGRDDEKLFF
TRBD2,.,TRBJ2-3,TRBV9,TGTGCCAGCAGCACGACTAGCGGGAACACAGATACGCAGTATTTT,CASSTTSGNTDTQYF
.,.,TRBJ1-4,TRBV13,TGTGCCAGCAGCTTATCGGCAGGGAATGAAAAACTGTTTTTT,CASSLSAGNEKLFF
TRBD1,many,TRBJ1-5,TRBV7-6,TGTGCCAGCAGTCCCGGGACAGGGAGGGGACAGCCCCAGCATTTT,CASSPGTGRGQPQHF
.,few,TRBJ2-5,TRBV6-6,TGTGCCAGCAGTTACGGGGTAGGGTTGGAGACCCAGTACTTC,CASSYGVGLETQYF
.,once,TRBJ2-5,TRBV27,TGTGCCAGCAGTTTAATGTCACAAGAAGAGACCCAGTACTTC,CASSLMSQEETQYF
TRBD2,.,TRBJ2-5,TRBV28,TGTGCCAGCAGACTTTTTGGGACTAGTAATACGGAGACCCAGTACTTC,CASRLFGTSNTETQYF
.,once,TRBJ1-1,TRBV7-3,TGTGCCAGCAGCCCACGGGGGAGTAATTGGAACACTGAAGCTTTCTTT,CASSPRGSNWNTEAFF
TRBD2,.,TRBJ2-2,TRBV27,TGTGCCAGCAGGGGACTAGCGCTTACCGGGGAGCTGTTTTTT,CASRGLALTGELFF
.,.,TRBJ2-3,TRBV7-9,TGTGCCAGCAGCTTACGACGGGACGATACGCAGTATTTT,CASSLRRDDTQYF
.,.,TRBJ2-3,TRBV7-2,TGTGCCAGCAGCTTAGGAGACCTACTCACAGATGCGCAGTATTTT,CASSLGDLLTDAQYF
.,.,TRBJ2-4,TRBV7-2,TGTGCCAGCAGCTTAGATCTGGGCATAATGCAGTACTTC,CASSLDLGIMQYF
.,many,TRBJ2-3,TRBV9,TGTGCCAGCAGCCCGGGGGATACGCAGTATTTT,CASSPGDTQYF
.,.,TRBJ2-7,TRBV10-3,TGTGCCATCAGTGAGTCCGGAAGGCCCTACGAGCAGTACTTC,CAISESGRPYEQYF
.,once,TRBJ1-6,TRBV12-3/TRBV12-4,TGTGCCAGCAGTTTACGTCAGGGGATTTCACCCCTCCACTTT,CASSLRQGISPLHF
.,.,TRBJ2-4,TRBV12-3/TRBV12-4,TGTGCCAGCACCCAGGGACGGGCCAAAAACATTCAGTACTTC,CASTQGRAKNIQYF
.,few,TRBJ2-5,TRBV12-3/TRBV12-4,TGTGCCAGCGGGGGGACTCGCCGGGAGACCCAGTACTTC,CASGGTRRETQYF
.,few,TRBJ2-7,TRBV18,TGTGCCAGCTCACCACAAGGGCGCGAGCAGTACTTC,CASSPQGREQYF
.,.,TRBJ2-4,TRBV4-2,TGTGCCAGCAGCCAAGAGAGAAGGGCAACAGGGACTTTTCAGTACTTC,CASSQERRATGTFQYF
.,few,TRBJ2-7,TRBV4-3,TGCGCCAGCAGCCAAGATGACAGCTCATACGAGCAGTACTTC,CASSQDDSSYEQYF
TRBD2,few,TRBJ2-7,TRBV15,TGTGCCACCAGCAGGGTGGGGAGGGGCACCATCTACGAGCAGTACTTC,CATSRVGRGTIYEQYF
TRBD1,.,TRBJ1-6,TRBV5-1,TGCGCCAGCAGCTTCCTGGGACAGGGAGGCGGTGATTCACCCCTCCACTTT,CASSFLGQGGGDSPLHF
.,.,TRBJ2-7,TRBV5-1,TGCGCCAGCAGCTTTTATGATTCCTACGAGCAGTACTTC,CASSFYDSYEQYF
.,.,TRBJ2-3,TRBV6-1,TGTGCCAGCAGTGAAGGTCGGACGTCGTATGGGTATTTT,CASSEGRTSYGYF
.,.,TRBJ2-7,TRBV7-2,TGTGCCAGCAGCTTCAACCGGGATTCCCCCTACGAGCAGTACTTC,CASSFNRDSPYEQYF
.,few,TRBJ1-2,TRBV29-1,TGCAGCGCAAAGGGAGGGGGGCCTACTAACTATGGCTACACCTTC,CSAKGGGPTNYGYTF
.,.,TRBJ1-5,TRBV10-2,TGCGCCAGCAGTGAGTCTGGGATTAGCAATCAGCCCCAGCATTTT,CASSESGISNQPQHF
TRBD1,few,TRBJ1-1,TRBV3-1,TGTGCCAGCAGCCCACGGGACAGGAACACTGAAGCTTTCTTT,CASSPRDRNTEAFF
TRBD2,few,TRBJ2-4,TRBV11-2,TGTGCCAGCAGCTCAGCGGGGGGTGGATACATTCAGTACTTC,CASSSAGGGYIQYF
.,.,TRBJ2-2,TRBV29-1,TGCAGCGTTGATGCGGGGTTGACCGGGGAGCTGTTTTTT,CSVDAGLTGELFF
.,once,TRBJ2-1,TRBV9,TGTGCCAGCAGCGGAGGACAGAGGGACGACAATGAGCAGTTCTTC,CASSGGQRDDNEQFF
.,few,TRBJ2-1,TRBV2,TGTGCCAGCAAAGCTTACAATGAGCAGTTCTTC,CASKAYNEQFF
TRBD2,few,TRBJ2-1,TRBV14,TGTGCCAGCAGCCATAGCGGGGGGCCCTACAATGAGCAGTTCTTC,CASSHSGGPYNEQFF